This entry features one T cell receptor beta chain sequence. The antigen remains unidentified. V dropped 3 bases and J dropped 6 bases, with 8 bases sitting between them. The germline CDR1 and CDR2 sequences are SGHTA and FQGTGA. CDR3 length: 13 amino acids. Stated time point: after neoadjuvant nivolumab, at surgical resection. Cohort: HPV-negative, locally advanced oral cavity squamous cell carcinoma patients. These data come from a study of neoadjuvant anti-PD-1 for oral cavity cancer. The wider study: Most patients had three to four biweekly doses of 3 mg/kg nivolumab before resection.

Six replicates per PBMC sample, mostly from roughly 450 ng of genomic DNA. Generated by immunoSEQ multiplex PCR, the TCRdb table keeps only in-frame clones and is missing some. The data contain some 14,000 clones, 60% to 75% of them singletons. Points from the study as a whole: Only three patients per response group were TCR-analyzed; validation needed.

The sequencing used PBMCs, collected after nivolumab (anti-PD-1) treatment. This TCR was sampled from a person between 35 and 79 years old with oral cavity squamous cell carcinoma. The chain combines TRBV7-3 with TRBJ2-2; D gene uncertain. DNA of the CDR3: TGTGCCAGCAGCTTTTATTATCCCGGGGAGCTGTTTTTT. It specifies CASSFYYPGELFF.